This is a list of T cell receptor beta chains from one sample in a study of molecular identifiers for immune sequencing clone quantification. Via MiXCR, TCRdb re-called the PCR reads, giving one row per CDR3 protein. Of hundreds of thousands of distinct CDR3 sequences in the sample, over 25% were seen once. Sequencing was carried out using naive CD8+ T cells from blood, with Jurkat cell RNA spiked in. The receptor source for this set is a human donor in good health. Some libraries in this study had Jurkat cell RNA spiked in. CDR3s include the opening cysteine and the closing phenylalanine or tryptophan. Each record gives: D gene, V gene, J gene, clone size, CDR3 DNA, CDR3 protein. A D gene is named only where the DNA matches it firmly. Part of the rows lack a size; the others show once, few, many or a class for expanded clones.

-	TRBV27	TRBJ2-3	once	TGTGCCAGCAGTATCGAGACTCGTTACACAGATACGCAGTATTTT	CASSIETRYTDTQYF
-	TRBV7-9	TRBJ2-7	-	TGTGCCAGCAGCTTCGAAGGATCACCAGCCGACGAGCAGTACTTC	CASSFEGSPADEQYF
TRBD1	TRBV28	TRBJ2-3	many	TGTGCCAGCAGTTTCGGGGTATCTGGGACAGCGCAGTATTTT	CASSFGVSGTAQYF
-	TRBV2	TRBJ2-3	-	TGTGCCAGCAGTCCAGGGGGGAGGGGTGATACGCAGTATTTT	CASSPGGRGDTQYF
-	TRBV11-2	TRBJ2-1	few	TGTGCCAGCAGCTTAGGTGGAGGAGGCAATGAGCAGTTCTTC	CASSLGGGGNEQFF
-	TRBV2	TRBJ1-1	many	TGTGCCAGCAGTGAAGATCAGGGGATAGGCACTGAAGCTTTCTTT	CASSEDQGIGTEAFF
TRBD2	TRBV4-3	TRBJ2-7	few	TGCGCCAGCAGCCTAGCCCAGCGGGAGGTCTACGAGCAGTACTTC	CASSLAQREVYEQYF
-	TRBV7-6	TRBJ2-7	once	TGTGCCAGCAGCTTAAATTTAGGGGTCGAGCAGTACTTC	CASSLNLGVEQYF
-	TRBV29-1	TRBJ2-2	many	TGCAGCGTCTTGAGAGAAGCCGGGGAGCTGTTTTTT	CSVLREAGELFF
TRBD1	TRBV4-1	TRBJ1-2	-	TGCGCCAGCAGCCAAGAGGCGGGGGACAGCTATGGCTACACCTTC	CASSQEAGDSYGYTF
TRBD1	TRBV4-2	TRBJ2-7	many	TGTGCCAGCAGCCAAGGAGGGTCGCAGGGGGCGAACTACGAGCAGTACTTC	CASSQGGSQGANYEQYF